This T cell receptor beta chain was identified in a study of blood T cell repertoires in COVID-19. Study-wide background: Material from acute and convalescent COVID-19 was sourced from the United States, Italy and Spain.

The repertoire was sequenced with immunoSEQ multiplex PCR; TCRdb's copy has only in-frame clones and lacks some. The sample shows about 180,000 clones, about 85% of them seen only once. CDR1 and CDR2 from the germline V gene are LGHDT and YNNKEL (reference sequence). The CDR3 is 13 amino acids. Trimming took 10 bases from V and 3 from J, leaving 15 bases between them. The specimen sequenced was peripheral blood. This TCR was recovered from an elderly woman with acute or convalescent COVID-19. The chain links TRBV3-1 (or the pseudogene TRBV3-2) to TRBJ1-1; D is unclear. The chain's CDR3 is CATPPTADTEAFF. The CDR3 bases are TGTGCCACCCCGCCGACCGCGGACACTGAAGCTTTCTTT.